Each of the 6 T cell receptor beta chains below was sequenced from the same sample in a study of T cell changes during pregnancy in multiple sclerosis. Using immunoSEQ multiplex PCR, the repertoire was profiled, and TCRdb retains in-frame clones only, with some absent. The table lists about 40,000 clones, 85% to 95% of them singletons. The sample here was CD4+ T cells from peripheral blood mononuclear cells, taken before pregnancy. The source of these receptors is a female donor with multiple sclerosis, enrolled in a pregnancy study.

The V gene is TRBV28, the J gene TRBJ2-1; D is perhaps TRBD1 (6 bases). Germline V CDR1 and CDR2: MDHEN, SYDVKM. The CDR3 is 15 residues long. V dropped 6 bases and J dropped 2 bases, with 14 bases sitting between them. The CDR3 region has the DNA TGTGCCAGCAGCGCATGGGACACTCCCTACAATGAGCAGTTCTTC. This gives the protein CASSAWDTPYNEQFF.

This clone was seen just once. The V gene is TRBV4-2, the J gene TRBJ2-5, with a weak D call TRBD2 (5 bases). Germline V gene lookup returns CDR1 LGHNA and CDR2 YNFKEQ. The CDR3 spans 15 residues. Trimming took off 3 bases at V and 1 base at J, with 12 bases between the two ends. This CDR3 reads CASSQALALQETQYF. In nucleotides, the CDR3 is TGTGCCAGCAGCCAGGCCCTAGCCCTCCAAGAGACCCAGTACTTC.

The rearrangement links TRBV2 to TRBJ1-1; no definite D call. Trimming pared 6 bases from V and 1 base from J, leaving 12 bases between. Looked up from germline, CDR1 is SNHLY and CDR2 is FYNNEI. The CDR3 covers 14 residues. CDR3 loop: CASRPDLGNTEAFF. In nucleotides, the CDR3 is TGTGCCAGCAGGCCCGACTTAGGGAACACTGAAGCTTTCTTT.

The V and J genes are TRBV7-2 and TRBJ1-1, with 8 bases fitting TRBD1. This CDR3 has 15 amino acids. Trimming removed 5 bases from V and 5 bases from J; junction bases left unmatched: 10. Germline V gene data show CDR1 as SGHTA and CDR2 as FQGNSA. The DNA of the CDR3 is TGTGCCAGCAGCCCACGTAAGACAGGGGAAACTGAAGCTTTCTTT. Translated, it gives CASSPRKTGETEAFF.

This chain joins TRBV5-5 and TRBJ1-4, with D possibly matching TRBD1 (5 bases). This CDR3 comprises 16 residues. Trimming pared 2 bases from V and 2 bases from J, leaving 13 bases between. The germline CDR1 and CDR2 sequences are SGHKS and YYEKEE (reference sequence). CDR3 in DNA: TGTGCCAGCAGCTTAGGAGGGACTTTGACTAATGAAAAACTGTTTTTT. Protein product: CASSLGGTLTNEKLFF.

This chain joins TRBV28 and TRBJ1-2; D gene uncertain. This CDR3 has 12 amino acids. The germline CDR1 and CDR2 sequences are MDHEN and SYDVKM. V was pared by 11 bases and J by 0 bases, with 10 bases between. As DNA, the CDR3 is TGTGCCTCCCAGGAAGCTAACTATGGCTACACCTTC. It codes for CASQEANYGYTF.